This T cell receptor beta chain was identified in a study of T cell responses to AZD1222 COVID-19 vaccine (dated by TCRdb to about 2021). Regarding the research as a whole: AZD1222 recipients whose second dose came at about 4 weeks and those whose second dose came at about 12 weeks were combined into one group, since spike-specific TCR depth and breadth did not differ between the two schedules. A total of 230 to 250 trial participants underwent TCR sequencing, of whom 207 received two doses of AZD1222 and around 26 received two doses of the MenACWY control vaccine. Trial participants were enrolled by age into 18-55, 56-69 and 70-plus year subgroups, with around 150, 28 and 57 TCR-sequenced participants respectively.

Notes on this clone: Which antigen it targets is not known. No clone much larger than this one lies a single base away; base qualities are absent.

Explained via the paper, the time point label denotes: baseline before first vaccination. Samples from vaccinated people were obtained from the UK trials COV001 and COV002, which included a single-blind randomized controlled phase 2/3 trial of AZD1222 (ChAdOx1 nCoV-19) in healthy adults. For TCRbeta chain sequencing, PBMC samples were collected from trial participants at day 0 and at day 28 after the second dose. CDR1 SGHNT and CDR2 YYREEE are derived from the germline V gene (reference sequence). There are 14 amino acids in the CDR3, from cysteine to phenylalanine inclusive. The DNA shown is the 42-base CDR3, in frame from base 1. V gives up 0 bases and J gives up 2 bases, and the segment between their germline ends measures 6 bases. Study-level results and caveats: The whole spike protein was spanned by vaccine-associated CD4 TCRs, and dominant responses were seen in regions 160-218 and 743-854. Reportedly, close to half of the unique spike-specific TCRs recognized epitopes lying outside the regions that are mutated in the B.1.351 and B.1.1.7 variants. Most participants were white British and females outnumbered males, and the authors suggested that clonal diversity may have been underestimated. The 56-69-year group was small, and its depth increase did not reach significance, likely because of low power. Conclusions about previously exposed vaccinees are limited because only five to seven AZD1222 recipients were SARS-CoV-2 seropositive at baseline. No day 14 peak-response samples were available, so repertoires were characterized only after the peak T cell response. A significant rise in spike-specific TCR breadth and depth was observed after two AZD1222 doses relative to day 0 and relative to MenACWY recipients.

The CDR3 regions of human TCRbeta chains were analyzed by immunosequencing. In the original analysis: TCRs in the repertoires were matched against a reference library of SARS-CoV-2-specific TCRs that had been generated with the MIRA antigen-specificity platform. Breadth was defined as the fraction of unique TCRs that were SARS-CoV-2-associated, and depth was defined as the fraction of total T cells that were SARS-CoV-2-associated. Using the MIRA data, each spike-specific TCR was assigned both to the spike region to which the TCR was reactive and to a CD4 or CD8 class. Log10-transformed breadth and depth values were compared by one-way ANOVA with Sidak's multiple comparisons tests. Held by TCRdb, this immuneACCESS table contains in-frame sequences only and omits some clones. Under half of the omission traces to an unresolved V gene where checked; the cause of the rest is unknown. V and J calls and clone size follow that table, whereas D and trimming were derived from the DNA. This sample gives about 180,000 clones in total; almost 90% of them show up just once. More than 7% of the sample goes to the ten largest clones.

This material consisted of peripheral blood, taken on day 0 of AZD1222 vaccination. The V and J genes are TRBV5-4 and TRBJ1-5, with an unclear D gene assignment. This clonotype originated in an adult in good health. The CDR3 region reads CASSLGGGNQPQHF. The nucleotides are TGTGCCAGCAGCTTGGGGGGAGGCAATCAGCCCCAGCATTTT. Here the CDR3 is joined to the reference TRBV5-4 and TRBJ1-5 genes, and the full variable domain is: ETGVTQSPTHLIKTRGQQVTLRCSSQSGHNTVSWYQQALGQGPQFIFQYYREEENGRGNFPPRFSGLQFPNYSSELNVNALELDDSALYLCASSLGGGNQPQHFGDGTRLSIL.